This T cell receptor (beta chain) was captured by sequencing in a study of T-cell memory formation after mild COVID-19. Study-wide context: TCR clusters were largely donor specific.

In TCRdb, the 5' RACE reads were re-called with MiXCR into one record per CDR3 protein. There are around 450,000 distinct CDR3 sequences in the sample; around 18% occur only once, and about 8.8% lies in the top ten. General study points: CD4+ contracting clones lay mainly in CM and EM, CD8+ ones in EMRA. Clones that shrank (day 15 to 85) were balanced CD4/CD8, whereas later expanders leaned CD4+. The second-wave clones peaking on day 37 were not confirmed as SARS-CoV-2-specific.

The CDR3 contains 15 residues. Germline V gene sequence: CDR1 LGHDT, CDR2 YNNKEL (reference sequence). V dropped 4 bases and J dropped 6; count of bases not matched to a gene: 8. Comment on this clonotype: Its antigen remains unknown.

Sequencing was done on a sample of PBMCs or a T cell subset sorted from them (not recorded which). This clonotype was obtained from an adult woman who had mild COVID-19 (a few samples of this study predate the infection). Cell type and time point are not known. V usage is TRBV3-1 and J usage is TRBJ2-2, with TRBD1 matching over 7 bases. CDR3 sequence reads: CASSRRETGSGELFF. The CDR3 DNA is TGTGCCAGCAGCCGAAGGGAGACAGGGTCCGGGGAGCTGTTTTTT.